The T cell receptor beta chain described here comes from a study of T cell responses to AZD1222 COVID-19 vaccine. The overall study: Second-dose schedules of about 4 or about 12 weeks were combined. General study points: Reportedly, nearly half of unique spike TCRs recognized epitopes outside B.1.351/B.1.1.7 mutations.

The repertoire was sequenced with immunoSEQ multiplex PCR; TCRdb's copy has only in-frame clones and lacks some. The table has roughly 150,000 clones, 70% to 90% seen once. This clone has just one count. The antigen is unknown. Trimming stripped 4 bases from V and 1 base from J, with 15 bases between. CDR3 length equals 15 residues. The germline gives CDR1 SGDLS, CDR2 YYNGEE. The sequence derives from an adult in good health. Sequenced material: peripheral blood, taken on day 0 of AZD1222 vaccination. This chain uses TRBV9 with TRBJ2-7; D is unclear. The CDR3 coding sequence is TGTGCCAGCAGCCCCAGGCAGGAGCTATCCTACGAGCAGTACTTC. Protein sequence: CASSPRQELSYEQYF.